The 32 T cell receptor beta chains below all came from one sample that was sequenced in a study of T-cell memory formation after mild COVID-19. TCRdb processed the 5' RACE reads anew with MiXCR; each CDR3 protein has one entry. The repertoire includes a few hundred thousand distinct CDR3 sequences, about a sixth of them detected once, and 20% to 25% sits in the top ten. The sample comprised PBMCs or a T cell subset sorted from them (not recorded which). All receptors derive from a man aged 18 to 35 who had mild COVID-19 (a few samples of this study predate the infection). Cell type and time point are not known.

V usage is TRBV7-6 and J usage is TRBJ2-2; 9 bases are shared with TRBD2. Germline V lookup: CDR1 SGHVS, CDR2 FNYEAQ. The ends lost 5 bases at V and 8 bases at J; junction bases unmatched: 6. This CDR3 comprises 14 residues. This CDR3 reads CASSPSSGEGELFF. For the CDR3, the DNA is TGTGCCAGCAGCCCGTCTAGCGGGGAGGGGGAGCTGTTTTTT.

This clonotype was found a few times. The chain joins TRBV27 to TRBJ1-1, with D possibly TRBD1 on 5 matching bases. The CDR3 totals 15 residues. With 2 bases removed from V and 0 bases from J, the gap between germline ends came to 10 bases. Germline assignment: CDR1 MNHEY and CDR2 SMNVEV (reference sequence). The CDR3 spells CASSLAGRVNTEAFF. CDR3 DNA sequence: TGTGCCAGCAGTTTAGCCGGCAGGGTGAACACTGAAGCTTTCTTT.

For the CDR3, the DNA is TGTGCCAGCTCACCGCCACATGGAAGCTACGAGCAGTACTTC. Encoded protein: CASSPPHGSYEQYF. The chain uses TRBV18 and TRBJ2-7; no firm D call. CDR3 size: 14 residues. Trimming pared 3 bases from V and 3 bases from J, leaving 12 bases between. Per the germline V gene, CDR1 is KGHSH and CDR2 is LQKENI.

This chain connects TRBV11-2 to TRBJ2-5; tentative D call: TRBD2 (6 bases). CDR1 and CDR2 (germline): SGHAT, FQNNGV. The CDR3 is 16 amino acids. V lost 3 bases and J 0 bases, leaving 14 bases between the germline ends. The CDR3 DNA follows: TGTGCCAGCAGCTTCATGGGTAGCGGCCACCAAGAGACCCAGTACTTC. This sequence encodes CASSFMGSGHQETQYF.

This chain joins TRBV29-1 and TRBJ1-6, with a tentative D call TRBD1 (6 bases). Trimming removed 7 bases at V and 0 bases at J, with 10 bases between. CDR1 is SQVTM and CDR2 is ANQGSEA in the germline V gene. There are 14 residues in the CDR3. This CDR3 reads CSGGQSSYNSPLHF. CDR3 nucleotides: TGCAGCGGCGGACAGAGCTCCTATAATTCACCCCTCCACTTT.

The gene calls are TRBV7-2 and TRBJ2-2; 7 bases match TRBD1. The junction had 12 bases not matched to a gene; V was cut back by 6 bases and J by 5 bases. This CDR3 is built from 16 residues. The V gene's germline CDR1 is SGHTA and CDR2 FQGNSA. CDR3 in DNA: TGTGCCAGCAGGCTGGGGGTAGGGGGCTTAACCGGGGAGCTGTTTTTT. Protein product: CASRLGVGGLTGELFF.

In its sample, this clonotype was seen a few times. The chain links TRBV5-5 to TRBJ2-7, with D hard to call. With 0 bases removed from V and 0 bases from J, the gap between germline ends came to 7 bases. The CDR3 runs 14 residues. Germline V CDR1 and CDR2: SGHKS, YYEKEE (reference sequence). CDR3 coding DNA: TGTGCCAGCAGCTTGGGCAGGATCTCCTACGAGCAGTACTTC. Its translation is CASSLGRISYEQYF.

V usage is TRBV7-2 and J usage is TRBJ2-1, with 9 bases fitting TRBD2. CDR1 SGHTA and CDR2 FQGNSA come from the germline V gene. This CDR3 is 14 amino acids long. Unmatched junction bases numbered 6, after V lost 4 bases and J lost 8 bases. The CDR3 DNA reads as TGTGCCAGCAGCTACCGCGGGGGGGCATATGAGCAGTTCTTC. It codes for CASSYRGGAYEQFF.

This clonotype was picked up a small number of times. The chain couples TRBV7-2 to TRBJ1-1; perhaps TRBD1 as D (6 bases). Germline V lookup: CDR1 SGHTA, CDR2 FQGNSA. The CDR3 contains 13 residues. Trimming stripped 0 bases from V and 7 bases from J, with 9 bases between. The CDR3 region has the DNA TGTGCCAGCAGCTTAGCGGGGACATATGAAGCTTTCTTT. Residues: CASSLAGTYEAFF.

There are a few counts of this clonotype. This rearrangement joins TRBV5-1 to TRBJ2-3; perhaps TRBD2 as D (6 bases). Between the trimmed V and J ends, which lost 0 bases and 6 bases, there was a span of 11 bases. This CDR3 is built from 14 residues. In germline, CDR1 is SGHRS, CDR2 YFSETQ. DNA for the CDR3: TGCGCCAGCAGCTTGGCCGAGGGACTGGATACGCAGTATTTT. Translating it yields CASSLAEGLDTQYF.

This rearrangement joins TRBV20-1 to TRBJ2-4; maybe TRBD2 (5 bases). V shed 3 bases and J shed 9 bases, with 12 bases lying between them. The CDR3 length is 12 residues. Germline V gives CDR1 DFQATT, CDR2 SNEGSKA (reference sequence). DNA for the CDR3: TGCAGTGCTAGGAGAGGGAAGGGCATTCAGTACTTC. Translated: CSARRGKGIQYF.

This chain connects TRBV30 to TRBJ1-2; possible D gene TRBD1, 5 bases. The CDR3 is 15 residues long. CDR1 and CDR2 from the germline V gene are GTSNPN and SVGIG (reference sequence). With 2 bases removed from V and 3 bases from J, the gap between germline ends came to 16 bases. The chain's CDR3 is CAWSSVEGIYYGYTF. In nucleotides, the CDR3 is TGTGCCTGGAGTTCAGTGGAGGGGATATACTATGGCTACACCTTC.

This clonotype was seen a few times. The DNA of the CDR3 is TGTGCCATCAGCCACGGGACTAGCGTTCAGGCCCAGTACTTC. This translates into CAISHGTSVQAQYF. The chain couples TRBV10-3 to TRBJ2-5; 10 nucleotides align to TRBD2. The V and J ends lost 6 bases and 9 bases, in that order; junction bases with no gene match: 10. The germline V gene has CDR1 ENHRY and CDR2 SYGVKD. The CDR3 extends over 14 amino acids.

The rearrangement uses TRBV5-1 and TRBJ2-7, with 8 bases identical to TRBD1. CDR1 is SGHRS, CDR2 YFSETQ, per germline. The CDR3 spans 13 residues. After removal of 5 bases from V and 3 bases from J, the junction contained 4 bases not matched to a gene. The CDR3 sequence: CASRGTGFYEQYF. CDR3 sequence (DNA): TGCGCCAGCAGAGGGACAGGCTTCTACGAGCAGTACTTC.

This clonotype was detected only a few times. This chain links TRBV6-2 or TRBV6-3 with TRBJ2-5; perhaps TRBD2 as D (5 bases). The CDR3 totals 15 residues. Germline CDR1 reads MNHEY; CDR2 reads SVGEGT. V lost 2 bases and J 1 base, leaving 11 bases between the germline ends. Written as DNA, the CDR3 is TGTGCCAGCAGTTACGGGGAGTTGTTCCAAGAGACCCAGTACTTC. It yields the protein CASSYGELFQETQYF.

This clonotype was seen a handful of times. This chain links TRBV5-1 with TRBJ2-5, with a weak D call TRBD1 (6 bases). Trimming pared 0 bases from V and 2 bases from J, leaving 14 bases between. CDR3 length: 16 residues. Per the germline V gene, CDR1 is SGHRS and CDR2 is YFSETQ. The DNA of the CDR3 is TGCGCCAGCAGCTTGGTACAGGGACGGGGACAAGAGACCCAGTACTTC. Protein sequence: CASSLVQGRGQETQYF.

This clonotype was recorded a few times. The V and J genes are TRBV4-2 and TRBJ2-1; D remains unclear. The CDR3 is 17 residues long. Trimming removed 4 bases from V and 6 bases from J, with 22 bases in between. Germline V gives CDR1 LGHNA, CDR2 YNFKEQ. The CDR3 DNA follows: TGTGCCAGCAGCCCCGCTGTCGGTCATTTGACCGTCAATGAGCAGTTCTTC. Protein: CASSPAVGHLTVNEQFF.

The V and J genes are TRBV6-5 and TRBJ2-2, with 10 bases fitting TRBD1. CDR1 is MNHEY and CDR2 is SVGAGI in the germline V gene. The CDR3 length is 16 residues. Trimming removed 4 bases from V and 8 bases from J; junction bases left unmatched: 10. The CDR3 region is CASSSSGTGAAGELFF. CDR3 DNA sequence: TGTGCCAGCAGTTCCTCCGGGACAGGGGCGGCGGGGGAGCTGTTTTTT.

This clonotype came up a few times. CDR3 region: CASSDWTRDNYGYTF. The CDR3 DNA sequence: TGTGCCAGCAGTGACTGGACAAGGGATAACTATGGCTACACCTTC. This chain joins TRBV25-1 and TRBJ1-2, with D perhaps TRBD1 (5 bases). The V and J ends lost 3 bases and 1 base respectively, with 12 bases between them. The CDR3 is made up of 15 amino acids. Germline V gene lookup returns CDR1 MGHDK and CDR2 SYGVNS.

This chain uses TRBV24-1 with TRBJ2-3; either TRBD1 or TRBD2 may fit D (5 bases each). Germline V gene data show CDR1 as KGHDR and CDR2 as SFDVKD. The V and J ends lost 6 bases and 2 bases respectively, with 14 bases between them. This CDR3 region has 15 residues. The chain's CDR3 is CATSTGTGLTDTQYF. DNA for the CDR3: TGTGCCACCAGTACCGGGACGGGGCTCACAGATACGCAGTATTTT.

This clonotype was observed at least ten times. This chain joins TRBV15 and TRBJ2-5; 9 nucleotides line up with TRBD1. With 5 bases clipped from V and 3 bases from J, the junction kept 7 bases outside the gene matches. The CDR3 is 15 amino acids. CDR1 LNHNV and CDR2 YYDKDF come from the germline V gene (reference sequence). The CDR3 is CATSRDRGWEETQYF. CDR3 sequence (DNA): TGTGCCACCAGCCGTGACAGGGGGTGGGAAGAGACCCAGTACTTC.

CDR3 region: CASSRRAGTGTFEQYF. CDR3 bases: TGCGCCAGCAGCCGAAGAGCCGGGACAGGGACCTTCGAGCAGTACTTC. This chain uses TRBV4-3 with TRBJ2-7, with 9 bases matching TRBD1. CDR1 is LGHNA and CDR2 is YSLEER in the germline V gene. With V trimmed by 4 bases and J by 6 bases, 13 bases remained unmatched. This CDR3 has 16 residues.

The J gene is TRBJ2-5, the V gene TRBV7-3; D could derive from TRBD1 or TRBD2 (6 bases each). The CDR3 length is 14 residues. The V gene's germline CDR1 is SGHTA and CDR2 FQGTGA. Trimming cost V 5 bases and J 5 bases, with 15 bases left between them. DNA for the CDR3: TGTGCCAGCAGCACCCTCGGGGGCCGCGAGACCCAGTACTTC. The encoded protein is CASSTLGGRETQYF.

Ten or more counts support this clonotype. This sequence joins TRBV7-9 and TRBJ2-1, with 8 bases aligning to TRBD2. CDR3 length: 17 amino acids. Germline CDR1 reads SEHNR; CDR2 reads FQNEAQ (reference sequence). The V and J ends lost 5 bases and 7 bases, in that order; junction bases with no gene match: 16. CDR3 amino acids: CASSPGWGGLEKNEQFF. Here the CDR3 DNA reads TGTGCCAGCAGCCCCGGTTGGGGGGGACTAGAGAAGAATGAGCAGTTCTTC.

The V and J genes are TRBV7-2 and TRBJ2-1; tentatively, D is TRBD2 (5 bases). Per the germline V gene, CDR1 is SGHTA and CDR2 is FQGNSA. The CDR3 sequence is 14 residues long. The V gene lost 2 bases and the J gene lost 7 bases, with 12 bases spanning the gap. The CDR3, as DNA: TGTGCCAGCAGCTTATTTGGAGGACCTAATGAGCAGTTCTTC. Encoded protein: CASSLFGGPNEQFF.

J is TRBJ2-5 and V is TRBV2; D not resolved. V shed 8 bases and J shed 2 bases, with 12 bases lying between them. CDR1 is SNHLY, CDR2 FYNNEI, per germline. The CDR3 spans 13 residues. CDR3 region: CASLMAVQETQYF. In DNA form, the CDR3 reads TGTGCCAGCCTCATGGCAGTACAAGAGACCCAGTACTTC. Based on the CDR3 plus reference TRBV2 and TRBJ2-5, the full variable domain is EPEVTQTPSHQVTQMGQEVILRCVPISNHLYFYWYRQILGQKVEFLVSFYNNEISEKSEIFDDQFSVERPDGSNFTLKIRSTKLEDSAMYFCASLMAVQETQYFGPGTRLLVL.

The V and J genes are TRBV3-1 and TRBJ2-7; 10 bases are a match to TRBD1. Germline CDR1 and CDR2: LGHDT and YNNKEL (reference sequence). V shed 4 bases, J shed 5 bases, and the junction held 5 bases outside the gene matches. This CDR3 contains 14 residues. The CDR3 is CASSLRDRGDEQYF. The DNA for the CDR3 is TGTGCCAGCAGCCTCCGGGACAGGGGCGACGAGCAGTACTTC.

This clonotype has at least ten counts. This sequence joins TRBV5-1 and TRBJ2-5, with D hard to call. The CDR3 consists of 13 residues. The germline gives CDR1 SGHRS, CDR2 YFSETQ. Deletions cut 2 bases from V and 3 bases from J, with 8 bases between. The CDR3 DNA reads TGCGCCAGCAGCTTCAACCCTGAAGAGACCCAGTACTTC. Its protein is CASSFNPEETQYF.

The chain joins TRBV12-3 or TRBV12-4 to TRBJ2-1; the D gene is possibly TRBD2 (7 bases). The CDR3 totals 19 residues. The V end lost 0 bases, the J end lost 7 bases, and 25 bases lay between the germline ends. The CDR3 sequence: CASSLARRGGLWSRNEQFF. CDR3 nucleotides: TGTGCCAGCAGTTTAGCTCGGAGGGGGGGCCTCTGGTCTAGGAATGAGCAGTTCTTC.

J is TRBJ2-1 and V is TRBV12-3 or TRBV12-4; 7 bases are a match to TRBD1. V was pared by 10 bases and J by 7 bases, with 4 bases of the junction left unmatched. CDR3 length equals 11 residues. CDR3 bases: TGTGCCACAGGCAGGGGGAATGAGCAGTTCTTC. This codes for CATGRGNEQFF.

This clonotype came up a few times. The chain has TRBV5-1 and TRBJ1-1; perhaps TRBD1 as D (6 bases). Germline V gives CDR1 SGHRS, CDR2 YFSETQ. The CDR3 totals 17 residues. Deletions cut 2 bases from V and 6 bases from J, with 23 bases between. CDR3 region: CASSLQGVSIRSPEAFF. CDR3 sequence (DNA): TGCGCCAGCAGCTTACAGGGCGTCTCAATCCGGAGCCCTGAAGCTTTCTTT.

The sample holds a few counts of this clonotype. This rearrangement joins TRBV9 to TRBJ2-7; 9 positions agree with TRBD2. CDR1 is SGDLS, CDR2 YYNGEE, per germline. This CDR3 spans 15 amino acids. J lost 2 bases, V lost 3 bases, and 6 bases had no gene match. The CDR3 DNA reads TGTGCCAGCAGCGCCTTAGCGGGGGTAACCTACGAGCAGTACTTC. The encoded protein is CASSALAGVTYEQYF. Filled out from reference TRBV9 and TRBJ2-7, the complete variable domain reads DSGVTQTPKHLITATGQRVTLRCSPRSGDLSVYWYQQSLDQGLQFLIQYYNGEERAKGNILERFSAQQFPDLHSELNLSSLELGDSALYFCASSALAGVTYEQYFGPGTRLTVT.